Listed below are T cell receptor beta chains from one sample, sequenced in a study of cytomegalovirus exposure and HLA in healthy donors. This table comes from immunoSEQ multiplex PCR, and its TCRdb copy is limited to in-frame clones, with some not included. The sample yields nearly 100,000 clones, 65% to 85% seen once. Sequencing was performed on PBMCs. Receptor source: an older woman in good health and CMV-seropositive. CDR3s include the opening cysteine and the closing phenylalanine or tryptophan. The D gene is left open where the match is weak. Rows may omit the clone size; those that give it use once, few, many or a size class.

v_gene,j_gene,abundance,d_gene,CDR3nt,CDR3aa
TRBV5-6,TRBJ1-2,-,-,TGTGCCAGCAGCCGGGACACGGTTTCTTTCTATGGCTACACCTTC,CASSRDTVSFYGYTF
TRBV18,TRBJ2-7,-,-,TGTGCCAGCTCACCACTCGGGAGTGGATACGAGCAGTACTTC,CASSPLGSGYEQYF
TRBV5-1,TRBJ2-1,-,TRBD2,TGCGCCAGCGGAACTGGGGCTAGCGGCATTCGGAGCAATGAGCAGTTCTTC,CASGTGASGIRSNEQFF
TRBV21-1,TRBJ1-5,-,-,TGTGCCAGCAGCAAAGCGGTCCGGGGAAATCAGCCCCAGCATTTT,CASSKAVRGNQPQHF
TRBV5-4,TRBJ1-2,few,TRBD1,TGTGCCAGCAGCTTGGCAGGTGGTGGGACAGGAGATGGCTACACCTTC,CASSLAGGGTGDGYTF
TRBV6-5,TRBJ1-1,-,-,TGTGCCAGCACTCAGACAGTGAACACTGAAGCTTTCTTT,CASTQTVNTEAFF
TRBV19,TRBJ1-5,-,TRBD1,TGTGCCAGTAGCCTAGACAGGGCCGGCGGTCAGCCCCAGCATTTT,CASSLDRAGGQPQHF
TRBV9,TRBJ2-1,-,TRBD1,TGTGCCAGCAGCGTGTCAGGGGGCGGCTACAATGAGCAGTTCTTC,CASSVSGGGYNEQFF
TRBV4-1,TRBJ2-7,-,TRBD2,TGCGCCAGCAGCCAAGGAGGACCGGGACTAGCAGCCGAGCAGTACTTC,CASSQGGPGLAAEQYF
TRBV6-5,TRBJ1-4,-,TRBD1,TGTGCCAGCAGTTACTCTTTGACAGGGGATAATGAAAAACTGTTTTTT,CASSYSLTGDNEKLFF
TRBV9,TRBJ2-1,-,TRBD2,TGTGCCAGCAGCCCCCCGGGACTAGCAGGAGGTGAGCAGTTCTTC,CASSPPGLAGGEQFF
TRBV19,TRBJ1-3,-,TRBD1,TGTGCCAGTAGTAGGGACGGGACAGGGCTCTATGGACCTTCTGGAAACACCATATATTTT,CASSRDGTGLYGPSGNTIYF
TRBV30,TRBJ1-4,few,-,TGTGCCTGGAGTGGGCGGAGGGGAAAACTGTTTTTT,CAWSGRRGKLFF
TRBV20-1,TRBJ2-3,-,-,TGCAGTGCCCGACGACCAAGATCAGGGTATTTT,CSARRPRSGYF
TRBV5-6,TRBJ2-7,-,-,TGTGCCAGCAGCTTGGTGGACAGCGAGCAGTACTTC,CASSLVDSEQYF
TRBV5-1,TRBJ1-1,-,-,TGCGCCAGCAGCTTCGGGGGGAACACTGAAGCTTTCTTT,CASSFGGNTEAFF
TRBV7-2,TRBJ2-7,-,-,TGTGCCAGCAGCTTTCAGGGAGGAACCTACGAGCAGTACTTC,CASSFQGGTYEQYF
TRBV11-2,TRBJ1-2,-,-,TGTGCCAGCAGTTTTACTAACTATGGCTACACCTTC,CASSFTNYGYTF
TRBV30,TRBJ2-2,-,-,TGTGCCTGGGAAACACAGGGTTTTGGGGAGCTGTTTTTT,CAWETQGFGELFF
TRBV2,TRBJ2-3,few,TRBD2,TGTGCCAGCCTCGGGGCTAGCGGGAGGGCCGCAGATACGCAGTATTTT,CASLGASGRAADTQYF
TRBV7-9,TRBJ2-5,-,-,TGTTCCAGCAGTTCCGGACAGATGCGACTCTTGGAGACCCAGTACTTC,CSSSSGQMRLLETQYF
TRBV10-1,TRBJ2-1,-,-,TGCGCCAGCAGTGTCTCACGGAGTATCGAGCAGTTCTTC,CASSVSRSIEQFF
TRBV4-1,TRBJ2-4,-,TRBD1,TGCGCCAGCAGCCAAGATGTCGGATGGGGACAGGCCATAGCCAAAAACATTCAGTACTTC,CASSQDVGWGQAIAKNIQYF
TRBV7-2,TRBJ1-4,-,-,TGTGCCAGCAGCTTAGGGGCGGGGAGCAACGAAAAACTGTTTTTT,CASSLGAGSNEKLFF
TRBV7-9,TRBJ2-5,once,-,TGTGCCAGCAGCTTTCGACAGAAAGAGACCCAGTACTTC,CASSFRQKETQYF
TRBV15,TRBJ2-2,-,TRBD2,TGTGCCACCAGCAGATCAACTAGCGGGATAGACACCGGGGAGCTGTTTTTT,CATSRSTSGIDTGELFF
TRBV7-2,TRBJ2-1,-,-,TGTGCCAGCAGCTTAGTTGGTCTAGTCCACAATGAGCAGTTCTTC,CASSLVGLVHNEQFF
TRBV4-2,TRBJ1-1,-,-,TGTGCCAGCCTAGGGGTGAAGAACACTGAAGCTTTCTTT,CASLGVKNTEAFF
TRBV4-2,TRBJ1-5,-,-,TGTGCCAGTAACCGCGAGGGCGGCGTCAATCAGCCCCAGCATTTT,CASNREGGVNQPQHF
TRBV27,TRBJ1-5,-,TRBD1,TGTGCCAGCAGTCTACAGGGGGTAGATCAGCCCCAGCATTTT,CASSLQGVDQPQHF
TRBV9,TRBJ2-3,-,TRBD2,TGTGCCAGCAGCGTAGGACGGACTAGCGGGGGAGATACGCAGTATTTT,CASSVGRTSGGDTQYF
TRBV6-1,TRBJ2-2,-,TRBD1,TGTGCCAGCAGTTGGACAGGACCCGGGGAGCTGTTTTTT,CASSWTGPGELFF
TRBV7-3,TRBJ2-1,-,-,TGTGCCAGCAGTGTAGGGGTTCACTACAATGAGCAGTTCTTC,CASSVGVHYNEQFF
TRBV28,TRBJ2-3,-,TRBD1,TGTGCCAGCAGTTTATCCAGGGGGCTCGGCACGCAGTATTTT,CASSLSRGLGTQYF
TRBV18,TRBJ2-1,-,TRBD2,TGTGCCAGCTCAAGTGGACTAGCGGGAGATAATGAGCAGTTCTTC,CASSSGLAGDNEQFF
TRBV18,TRBJ1-1,-,TRBD1,TGTGCCAGCTCACCCCCCGGACAGGGAAGGGCTGAAGCTTTCTTT,CASSPPGQGRAEAFF
TRBV6-1,TRBJ2-2,-,TRBD2,TGTGCCAGCAGTGAGGGACTAGCAGCGAACACCGGGGAGCTGTTTTTT,CASSEGLAANTGELFF
TRBV6-6,TRBJ1-1,few,TRBD1,TGTGCCAGCAGACCGGGTGGACAGGGAAGTTACACTGAAGCTTTCTTT,CASRPGGQGSYTEAFF
TRBV29-1,TRBJ2-7,once,-,TGCAGCGTTACAGGGCGAGGGGCCTACGAGCAGTACTTC,CSVTGRGAYEQYF
TRBV9,TRBJ2-5,-,TRBD1,TGTGCCAGCAGCGCCGAGGGGGGACAGGGGGCAAGAGAGACCCAGTACTTC,CASSAEGGQGARETQYF
TRBV28,TRBJ2-5,-,-,TGTGCCAGCAGTCCACTCGAAGAGACCCAGTACTTC,CASSPLEETQYF
TRBV7-6,TRBJ2-7,once,-,TGTGCCAGCAGTTCCGGGACACGGGACTCCTACGAGCAGTACTTC,CASSSGTRDSYEQYF
TRBV5-4,TRBJ2-5,few,TRBD2,TGTGCCAGCAGCTATCCAGCGGGAGGGCAAGAGACCCAGTACTTC,CASSYPAGGQETQYF
TRBV6-5,TRBJ1-1,-,-,TGTGCCAGCAGTTACTCACACCTGATGAACACTGAAGCTTTCTTT,CASSYSHLMNTEAFF